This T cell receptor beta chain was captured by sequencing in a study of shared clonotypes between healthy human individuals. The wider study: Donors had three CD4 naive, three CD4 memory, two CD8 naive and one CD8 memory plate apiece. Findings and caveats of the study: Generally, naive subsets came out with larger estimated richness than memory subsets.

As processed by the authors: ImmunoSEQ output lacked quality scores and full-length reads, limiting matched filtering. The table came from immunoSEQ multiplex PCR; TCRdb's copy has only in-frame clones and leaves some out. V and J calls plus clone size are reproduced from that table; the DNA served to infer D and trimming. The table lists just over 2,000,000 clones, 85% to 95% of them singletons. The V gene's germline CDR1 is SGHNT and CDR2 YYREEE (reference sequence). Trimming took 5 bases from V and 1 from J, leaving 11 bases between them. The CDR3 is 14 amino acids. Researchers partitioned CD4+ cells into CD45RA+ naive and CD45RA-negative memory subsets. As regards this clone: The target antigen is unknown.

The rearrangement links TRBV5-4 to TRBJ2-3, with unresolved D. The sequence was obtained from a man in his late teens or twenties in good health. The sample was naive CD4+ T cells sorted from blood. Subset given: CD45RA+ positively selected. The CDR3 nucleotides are TGTGCCAGCAGTAAGAGTGTTGGCACAGATACGCAGTATTTT. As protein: CASSKSVGTDTQYF. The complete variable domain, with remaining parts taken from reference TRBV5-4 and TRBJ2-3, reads ETGVTQSPTHLIKTRGQQVTLRCSSQSGHNTVSWYQQALGQGPQFIFQYYREEENGRGNFPPRFSGLQFPNYSSELNVNALELDDSALYLCASSKSVGTDTQYFGPGTRLTVL.